This TCR beta chain appears in the sequencing data of a study of glioma-infiltrating T cells. TCR alpha and beta CDR3 regions were amplified from RNA using iRepertoire nested multiplex PCR. Tissue mRNA or PBMC total RNA, 100-400 ng, went into one-step reverse transcription and amplification. Via MiXCR, TCRdb re-called the multiplex PCR reads, giving one row per CDR3 protein. The sample lists about 140,000 distinct CDR3 sequences; about two fifths were seen once. Study outcomes and limitations: Non-neoplastic patients had below-expected tissue-blood divergence, while all gliomas exceeded expectation. CDR3 overlap between tissue and blood was very small.

This clonotype has only one observation. As yet, its antigen is unknown. The length of the CDR3 is 13 residues. Germline V CDR1 and CDR2: SNHLY, FYNNEI. V was shortened by 7 bases and J by 5 bases, with 13 bases between the two germline ends. The V and J genes are TRBV2 and TRBJ2-3, with D possibly matching TRBD2 (7 bases). The sequence came from a human donor with low-grade glioma or glioblastoma, undergoing nonglioma brain surgery, or in good health (not recorded which). Sequencing was performed on glioma tissue, nonneoplastic brain tissue, or PBMCs (not recorded which). As DNA, the CDR3 is TGTGCCAGCACGCGGGGGCAGGGAGATACGCAGTATTTT. Amino acid sequence: CASTRGQGDTQYF.